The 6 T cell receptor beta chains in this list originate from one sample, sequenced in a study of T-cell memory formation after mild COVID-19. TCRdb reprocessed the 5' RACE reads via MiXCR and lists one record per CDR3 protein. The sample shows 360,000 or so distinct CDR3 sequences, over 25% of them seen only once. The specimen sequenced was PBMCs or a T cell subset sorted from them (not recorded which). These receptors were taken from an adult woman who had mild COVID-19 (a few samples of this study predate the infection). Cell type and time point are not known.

The CDR3 region is CASSLWGDENTEAFF. Here the CDR3 DNA reads TGTGCCAGCAGCTTATGGGGGGACGAGAACACTGAAGCTTTCTTT. This rearrangement joins TRBV11-2 to TRBJ1-1; D perhaps matches TRBD1 (5 bases). V was shortened by 2 bases and J by 1 base, with 11 bases between the two germline ends. The CDR3 is 15 residues long. Germline CDR1 reads SGHAT; CDR2 reads FQNNGV.

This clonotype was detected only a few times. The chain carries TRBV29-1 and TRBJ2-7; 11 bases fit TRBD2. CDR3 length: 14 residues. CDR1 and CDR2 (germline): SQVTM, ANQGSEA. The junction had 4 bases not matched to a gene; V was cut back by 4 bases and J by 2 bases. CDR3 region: CSVVPSGGTYEQYF. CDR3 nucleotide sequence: TGCAGCGTTGTTCCTAGCGGGGGGACCTACGAGCAGTACTTC.

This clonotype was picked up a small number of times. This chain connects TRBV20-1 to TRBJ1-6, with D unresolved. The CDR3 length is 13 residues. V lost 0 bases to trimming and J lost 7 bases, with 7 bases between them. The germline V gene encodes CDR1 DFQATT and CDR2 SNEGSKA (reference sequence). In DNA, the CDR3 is TGCAGTGCTAGAGAGGGCAGAAATTCACCCCTCCACTTT. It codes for CSAREGRNSPLHF.

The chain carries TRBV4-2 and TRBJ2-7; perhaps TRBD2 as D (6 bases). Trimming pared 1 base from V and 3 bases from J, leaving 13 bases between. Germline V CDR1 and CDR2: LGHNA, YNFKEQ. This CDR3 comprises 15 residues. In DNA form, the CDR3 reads TGTGCCAGCAGCCAAGGGCTGACTAGTCTCTACGAGCAGTACTTC. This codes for CASSQGLTSLYEQYF.

The DNA for the CDR3 is TGTGCCAGCAGTGGGGCGGGGTTAGGTTCCTACGAGCAGTACTTC. Translated, it gives CASSGAGLGSYEQYF. The chain has TRBV6-5 and TRBJ2-7; D is perhaps TRBD2 (6 bases). V shed 5 bases and J shed 1 base, with 15 bases lying between them. This CDR3 is built from 15 residues. Germline CDR1 and CDR2: MNHEY and SVGAGI.

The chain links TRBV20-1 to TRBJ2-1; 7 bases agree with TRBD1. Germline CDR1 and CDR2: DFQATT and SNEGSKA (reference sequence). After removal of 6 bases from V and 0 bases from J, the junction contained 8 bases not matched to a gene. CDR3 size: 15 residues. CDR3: CSASRWDSSYNEQFF. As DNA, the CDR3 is TGCAGTGCCTCCCGGTGGGACAGCTCCTACAATGAGCAGTTCTTC.